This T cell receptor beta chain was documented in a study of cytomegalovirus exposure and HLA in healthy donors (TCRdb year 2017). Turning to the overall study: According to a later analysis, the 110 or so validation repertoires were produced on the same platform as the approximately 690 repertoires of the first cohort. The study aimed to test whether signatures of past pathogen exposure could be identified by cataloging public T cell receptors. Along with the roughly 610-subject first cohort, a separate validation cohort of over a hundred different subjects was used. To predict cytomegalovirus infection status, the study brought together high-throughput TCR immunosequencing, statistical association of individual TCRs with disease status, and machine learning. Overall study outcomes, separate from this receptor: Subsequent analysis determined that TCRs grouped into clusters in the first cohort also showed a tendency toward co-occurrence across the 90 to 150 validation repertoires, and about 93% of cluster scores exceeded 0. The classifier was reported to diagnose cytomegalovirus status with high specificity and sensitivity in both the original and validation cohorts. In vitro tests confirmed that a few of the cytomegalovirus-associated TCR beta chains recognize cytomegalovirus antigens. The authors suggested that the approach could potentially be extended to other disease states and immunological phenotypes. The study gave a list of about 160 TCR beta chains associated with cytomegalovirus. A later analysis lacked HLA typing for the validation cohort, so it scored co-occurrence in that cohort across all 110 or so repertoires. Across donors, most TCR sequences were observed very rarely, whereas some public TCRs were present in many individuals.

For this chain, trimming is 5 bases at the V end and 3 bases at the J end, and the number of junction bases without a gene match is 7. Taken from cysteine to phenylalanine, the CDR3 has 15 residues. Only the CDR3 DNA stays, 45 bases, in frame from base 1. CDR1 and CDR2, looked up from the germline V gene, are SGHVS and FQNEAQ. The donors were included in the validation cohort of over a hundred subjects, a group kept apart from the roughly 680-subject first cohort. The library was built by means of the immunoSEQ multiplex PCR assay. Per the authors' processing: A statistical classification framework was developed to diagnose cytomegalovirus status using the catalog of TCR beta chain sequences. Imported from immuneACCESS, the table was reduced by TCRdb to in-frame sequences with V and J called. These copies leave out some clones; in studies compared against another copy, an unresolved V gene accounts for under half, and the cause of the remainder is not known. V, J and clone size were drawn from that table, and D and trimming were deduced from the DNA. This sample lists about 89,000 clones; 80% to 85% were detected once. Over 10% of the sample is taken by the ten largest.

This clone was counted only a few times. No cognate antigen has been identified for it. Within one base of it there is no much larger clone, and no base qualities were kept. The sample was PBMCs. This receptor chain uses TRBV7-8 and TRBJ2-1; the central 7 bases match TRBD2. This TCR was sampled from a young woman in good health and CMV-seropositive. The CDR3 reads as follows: CASSARGKGYNEQFF. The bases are TGTGCCAGCAGCGCGCGGGGGAAGGGCTACAATGAGCAGTTCTTC.